Each of the 5 T cell receptor beta chains below was sequenced from the same sample in a study of identical twins. Each CDR3 protein is one row after TCRdb ran MiXCR on the 5' RACE reads. The table has around 960,000 distinct CDR3 sequences, 9% to 15% seen once. The sample also formed part of further work on yellow fever vaccine responses in identical twins.

The sample consisted of PBMCs. Source of these receptors: a young woman in good health.

The gene calls are TRBV11-2 and TRBJ2-5; D is unresolved. This CDR3 has 12 residues. CDR1 and CDR2 (germline): SGHAT, FQNNGV. Between the trimmed V and J ends, which lost 4 bases and 6 bases, there was a span of 9 bases. The CDR3 sequence is CASSSSSQTQYF. DNA for the CDR3: TGTGCCAGCAGCTCCTCCTCCCAGACCCAGTACTTC.

This clonotype was seen ten or more times. The chain combines TRBV6-5 with TRBJ1-1; a possible D gene is TRBD1 (5 bases). V was pared by 4 bases and J by 1 base, with 10 bases between. This CDR3 is built from 14 residues. The germline V gene has CDR1 MNHEY and CDR2 SVGAGI. The CDR3 sequence is CASSWGGGNTEAFF. In DNA, the CDR3 is TGTGCCAGCAGTTGGGGGGGGGGGAACACTGAAGCTTTCTTT.

This clonotype was seen at least ten times. CDR3 in amino acids: CASSLGQGKAQYF. In nucleotides, the CDR3 is TGTGCCAGCAGTCTAGGACAGGGAAAGGCCCAGTACTTC. The rearrangement links TRBV12-3 or TRBV12-4 to TRBJ2-5, with 8 bases that match TRBD1. The CDR3 extends over 13 amino acids. After removal of 5 bases from V and 9 bases from J, the junction contained 8 bases not matched to a gene.

This clonotype has just a few counts. The rearrangement joins TRBV4-2 to TRBJ1-6; 9 bases align to TRBD1. Per the germline V gene, CDR1 is LGHNA and CDR2 is YNFKEQ. V shed 2 bases, J shed 7 bases, and the junction held 6 bases outside the gene matches. The CDR3 runs 16 residues. CDR3 nucleotide sequence: TGTGCCAGCAGCCAAATGCTGGGACAGGGCAATTCACCCCTCCACTTT. As protein: CASSQMLGQGNSPLHF.

This clonotype was seen only a few times. The rearrangement joins TRBV7-7 to TRBJ2-1, with 10 bases fitting TRBD2. CDR1 SSHAT and CDR2 FNYEAQ come from the germline V gene (reference sequence). With 1 base clipped from V and 0 bases from J, the junction kept 12 bases outside the gene matches. The CDR3 loop spans 20 amino acids. The DNA for the CDR3 is TGTGCCAGCAGCTTAGTATCTCTAGCGGGGGACCCGAGCTCCTACAATGAGCAGTTCTTC. Translated, it gives CASSLVSLAGDPSSYNEQFF.